This T cell receptor (beta chain) derives from a study of T and B cells in COVID-19 patients (dated by TCRdb to about 2020). Notes on the research overall: Using TRB and IGH repertoire sequencing of peripheral blood, the study characterized adaptive immunity in COVID-19 patients who had active infection or had recovered. The recovered cohort included 19 patients who contributed about 21 samples, and most of those patients had mild to moderate COVID-19 that was managed on an outpatient basis. A median age of around 35 years was recorded in the recovered cohort versus 55 to 70 years in the active-infection cohort. In the active-infection cohort, about 60% of the roughly 20 patients were critically ill and required mechanical ventilation or ECMO. Comorbidities linked to unfavorable COVID-19 outcome were present in about 90% of the roughly 20 patients in the active-infection cohort. Over 7 million TCR sequences were analysed from a TCR and BCR sequence repository that comprised a few dozen patients and approximately 69 time points. Because samples were available both during active disease and after recovery, two patients were counted in both the recovered and the active cohorts. For the repertoire analyses, the comparison was an age-matched reference group of about 40 healthy donors who were negative for COVID-19 antibodies. Up to 9 follow-up blood samples were collected per patient, with some samples spanning different disease stages in the same individual.

V lost 6 bases and J lost 6 bases, and the count of bases not matched to a germline gene is 3. According to the germline V gene, CDR1 reads MNHEY and CDR2 reads SVGAGI. The CDR3 starts with the cysteine, ends with the phenylalanine, and has 13 residues. Only the CDR3 part of the read is kept: 39 bases, read in frame from the first base. Findings and caveats that apply to the study as a whole: Specific T cell subsets (CD4+/Treg/CD8+) and sorted SARS-CoV-2-responsive or tetramer+ T cells had not yet been sequenced, with those experiments still ongoing. A total of roughly 2,500 exclusive TCR clusters, including under 40 low-pGen clusters, were found in the recovered cohort. The cohort was considered too small to assess HLA contributions to COVID-19 susceptibility or severity. The reported TCR clusters were stated to require prospective validation before clinical use. In active COVID-19, TRB repertoires were highly clonal, while at recovery, diversity and richness increased above the levels seen in healthy donors. Few blood samples were available from mildly ill patients while symptoms were present or from severe cases at early time points. TRBV/TRBJ gene usage was reported as strongly skewed in patients with COVID-19.

TRB repertoires were amplified from around 250-500 ng of genomic DNA extracted from blood. This sample was sequenced with an Illumina MiSeq. TRB rearrangements were amplified by multiplex PCR with BIOMED2 TRB-A/B primer pools. Illumina-compatible adapters and 7-nucleotide sample barcodes were added to the amplicons in two consecutive PCRs. Phusion HS II polymerase was used for all library PCRs. Amplicons were gel-purified with the NucleoSpin Gel and PCR Clean-up kit, quantified on Qubit, and pooled at approximately 3.9 nM. Before Illumina next-generation sequencing, the quality of the amplicon pool was assessed on an Agilent 2100 Bioanalyzer. On the study's bioinformatics: Annotation of TRB rearrangements was done in MiXCR 3.0.8 with the default MiXCR reference library. Non-productive reads and sequences with fewer than 2 reads were removed, and every unique CDR3 nucleotide sequence was treated as one clone. R 3.5.1 was used to calculate clonality, diversity, richness and V-J gene usage. GLIPH2 was used for TCR clustering by CDR3 similarity, and generation probabilities were calculated by OLGA. GLIPH2 clusters were kept only if they contained at least four unique TCR clonotypes found in at least three individuals. The raw public data were reprocessed by TCRdb itself: fastp quality trimming at Q25, MiXCR clonotype calling, in-frame beta chains only. Every CDR3 protein is listed once, alongside the most common genes and DNA of its rows. The V and J calls, along with clone size, are taken from TCRdb and not from the paper's own processing. For this sample the table gives some 8,900 distinct CDR3 sequences, of which around 33% were detected only once. The ten largest account for about 20% of the sample.

This clonotype is classified as medium-sized (0.01 to 0.1%). This receptor's antigen is unknown. Base qualities are not recorded, but no much larger clone differs from it by a single base. Sequenced input: blood. The sequence links TRBV6-5 to TRBJ2-3, with 10 bases matching TRBD1. The source of this sequence is a human donor who had recovered from COVID-19. The DNA is TGTGCCAGCAGGACAGGGGGCGAGGATACGCAGTATTTT. It encodes CASRTGGEDTQYF.